Below, 16 T cell receptor beta chains from the same sample are listed, as sequenced in a study of OX40 agonist ivuxolimab in advanced cancers. Assay: immunoSEQ multiplex PCR; the TCRdb copy retains only in-frame clones and omits some. The data contain tens of thousands of clones, 90% to 95% of them seen just once; the ten biggest clones take up approximately 0.69%. This material consisted of CD4+ or CD8+ T cells sorted from blood, taken in a trial of the OX40 agonist ivuxolimab. Every receptor here comes from an adult with an advanced solid tumor such as melanoma, head and neck, liver or kidney cancer.

The V gene is TRBV7-3, the J gene TRBJ2-3, with D possibly TRBD1 on 6 matching bases. Germline V lookup: CDR1 SGHTA, CDR2 FQGTGA. Trimming stripped 6 bases from V and 2 bases from J, with 15 bases between. The CDR3 has 15 residues. The CDR3 DNA reads TGTGCCAGCAGGAAACGACAGGCAGACACAGATACGCAGTATTTT. It translates to CASRKRQADTDTQYF.

J is TRBJ2-7 and V is TRBV10-1, with 9 bases matching TRBD1. Germline CDR1 and CDR2: WNHNN and SYGVQD (reference sequence). V lost 5 bases, J lost 5 bases, and 10 bases stayed unmatched. CDR3 length: 15 amino acids. CDR3 nucleotides: TGCGCCAGCAGTCGAAGCGGGACAGGGAGCCACGAGCAGTACTTC. It specifies CASSRSGTGSHEQYF.

The rearrangement uses TRBV9 and TRBJ2-7; 12 positions agree with TRBD1. The junction had 4 bases not matched to a gene; V was cut back by 4 bases and J by 2 bases. CDR3 size: 15 residues. Germline V gene data show CDR1 as SGDLS and CDR2 as YYNGEE. CDR3 amino acids: CASSRGQGAAYEQYF. In DNA, the CDR3 is TGTGCCAGCAGCCGGGGACAGGGGGCGGCCTACGAGCAGTACTTC.

V is TRBV18 and J is TRBJ1-3, with TRBD1 matching over 7 bases. Trimming removed 1 base from V and 2 bases from J; junction bases left unmatched: 2. Per the germline V gene, CDR1 is KGHSH and CDR2 is LQKENI. The CDR3 has 15 residues. This CDR3 reads CASSPLQGAGNTIYF. The CDR3 DNA follows: TGTGCCAGCTCACCACTGCAGGGGGCTGGAAACACCATATATTTT.

The rearrangement uses TRBV11-2 and TRBJ2-6; D not certain. Germline CDR1 and CDR2: SGHAT and FQNNGV. The CDR3 loop spans 14 amino acids. V lost 5 bases and J lost 3, with 8 bases in between. CDR3 loop: CASSPLFGANVLTF. CDR3 DNA sequence: TGTGCCAGCAGCCCCCTCTTTGGGGCCAACGTCCTGACTTTC. The full variable domain, in which reference TRBV11-2 and TRBJ2-6 provide the parts outside the CDR3, is EAGVAQSPRYKIIEKRQSVAFWCNPISGHATLYWYQQILGQGPKLLIQFQNNGVVDDSQLPKDRFSAERLKGVDSTLKIQPAKLEDSAVYLCASSPLFGANVLTFGAGSRLTVL.

The rearrangement links TRBV19 to TRBJ2-7; 7 bases match TRBD1. Germline V gene data show CDR1 as LNHDA and CDR2 as SQIVND (reference sequence). The trim removed 5 bases at V and 3 bases at J, leaving 10 bases unmatched. The CDR3 extends over 15 amino acids. DNA of the CDR3: TGTGCCAGTAGTGCACGACAGGGTAACATCTACGAGCAGTACTTC. Translation gives CASSARQGNIYEQYF.

This chain joins TRBV7-9 and TRBJ1-4; D possibly corresponds to TRBD1 (5 bases). The CDR3 loop spans 13 amino acids. CDR1 is SEHNR, CDR2 FQNEAQ, per germline (reference sequence). V was pared by 7 bases and J by 8 bases, with 14 bases between. The CDR3 spells CASTRDHGEKLFF. CDR3 coding DNA: TGTGCCAGCACCCGGGACCACGGAGAAAAACTGTTTTTT.

The chain is built from TRBV5-4 and TRBJ2-2, with TRBD1 as a possible D gene (5 bases). CDR3 length equals 16 residues. V lost 0 bases and J lost 4, with 13 bases in between. From germline, CDR1 is SGHNT and CDR2 YYREEE (reference sequence). CDR3 loop: CASSLGGGHPTGELFF. In nucleotides, the CDR3 is TGTGCCAGCAGCTTGGGTGGCGGACACCCCACCGGGGAGCTGTTTTTT.

This chain joins TRBV4-1 and TRBJ1-5; D is ambiguous. The germline gives CDR1 MGHRA, CDR2 YSYEKL. The CDR3 runs to 14 residues. V lost 3 bases to trimming and J lost 0 bases, with 6 bases between them. The DNA for the CDR3 is TGCGCCAGCAGCCAGGGGTATAGCAATCAGCCCCAGCATTTT. It encodes CASSQGYSNQPQHF.

J is TRBJ1-4 and V is TRBV4-3; D perhaps matches TRBD1 (5 bases). V was pared by 0 bases and J by 11 bases, with 16 bases between. This CDR3 contains 15 residues. The V gene's germline CDR1 is LGHNA and CDR2 YSLEER. CDR3 DNA: TGCGCCAGCAGCCAAGACCGGGACGTAAGACAGAAACTGTTTTTT. It yields the protein CASSQDRDVRQKLFF.

The rearrangement uses TRBV5-1 and TRBJ2-5; D ambiguous. The CDR3 spans 15 residues. Per the germline V gene, CDR1 is SGHRS and CDR2 is YFSETQ. V was trimmed by 0 bases and J by 5 bases, leaving 14 bases between them. CDR3 residues: CASSLVVSSSETQYF. As DNA, the CDR3 is TGCGCCAGCAGCTTGGTTGTAAGCAGTTCGGAGACCCAGTACTTC.

The chain uses TRBV13 and TRBJ2-2; 9 bases are shared with TRBD1. V shed 6 bases and J 6 bases; nucleotides not matched to a gene: 11. The CDR3 is 16 amino acids. Looked up from germline, CDR1 is PRHDT and CDR2 is FYEKMQ (reference sequence). For the CDR3, the DNA is TGTGCCAGCAGGGACGGGACAGGGCAGAGAGCCGGGGAGCTGTTTTTT. Translation: CASRDGTGQRAGELFF.

This clone was picked up a small number of times. V is TRBV5-8 and J is TRBJ2-7; 10 nucleotides agree with TRBD1. With V trimmed by 4 bases and J by 6 bases, 10 bases remained unmatched. The germline V gene has CDR1 SGHTS and CDR2 YDEGEE. The CDR3 length is 15 residues. CDR3 sequence: CASSPGTGVGLEQYF. Here the CDR3 DNA reads TGTGCCAGCAGCCCAGGGACAGGGGTCGGTCTCGAGCAGTACTTC.

The chain carries TRBV30 and TRBJ1-6, with unresolved D. V dropped 3 bases and J dropped 10 bases, with 10 bases sitting between them. Germline V gene data show CDR1 as GTSNPN and CDR2 as SVGIG (reference sequence). The CDR3 is 12 amino acids. The CDR3 sequence: CAWRDFVSPLHF. The DNA of the CDR3 is TGTGCCTGGAGAGATTTCGTCTCACCCCTCCACTTT. The variable domain in full, with the rest retrieved from reference TRBV30 and TRBJ1-6, is SQTIHQWPATLVQPVGSPLSLECTVEGTSNPNLYWYRQAAGRGLQLLFYSVGIGQISSEVPQNLSASRPQDRQFILSSKKLLLSDSGFYLCAWRDFVSPLHFGNGTRLTVT.

The chain combines TRBV7-8 with TRBJ2-3; 12 bases are a match to TRBD2. Germline V gene lookup returns CDR1 SGHVS and CDR2 FQNEAQ. This CDR3 is built from 15 residues. Trimming at V came to 5 bases and at J to 8 bases, leaving 8 bases not matched to a gene. As DNA, the CDR3 is TGTGCCAGCAGCGCTCGACTAGCGGGAGATGGTACGCAGTATTTT. The encoded protein is CASSARLAGDGTQYF.

The genes are TRBV6-5 and TRBJ1-6; the match to TRBD1 covers 8 bases. This CDR3 has 14 amino acids. Looked up from germline, CDR1 is MNHEY and CDR2 is SVGAGI. Trimming cost V 6 bases and J 8 bases; bases outside gene matches: 6. The chain's CDR3 is CASSGQGAYSPLHF. CDR3 coding DNA: TGTGCCAGCAGCGGCCAGGGGGCTTATTCACCCCTCCACTTT.